This TCR beta chain appears in the sequencing data of a study of cytomegalovirus exposure and HLA in healthy donors. Primers for the PCR totalled 60 Vbeta and 13 Jbeta. Sequenced by immunoSEQ multiplex PCR; TCRdb stores in-frame clones only, minus some. The sample carries roughly 100,000 clones, 75% to 90% recorded once. Study-wide results and caveats: Listed as cytomegalovirus-associated were 150 to 200 TCR beta chains. In a later analysis, compared with equally common non-associated chains, HLA-associated beta chains were more expanded.

This CDR3 region has 12 residues. The V and J ends lost 2 bases and 4 bases respectively, with 6 bases between them. A remark on this clone: Its antigen is unknown.

The sequenced sample consisted of PBMCs. The rearrangement links TRBV5-3 to TRBJ2-5; TRBD2 might be the D (5 bases). TRBV5-3 qualifies as an ORF whose function is uncertain. This TCR derives from a man aged 25-45 years in good health and CMV-seropositive. The CDR3 loop is CARSLEGETQYF. In DNA form, the CDR3 reads TGTGCCAGAAGCTTAGAGGGAGAGACCCAGTACTTC.